This TCR beta chain comes out of a study of identical twins (dated by TCRdb to the mid-2010s). With regard to the full study: The study deep-sequenced TCR alpha and beta repertoires from monozygotic twins, unrelated adults of various ages and cord blood to test whether fetal clonotypes persist. To rule out contamination, the twin experiments were replicated at different times with different library preparation protocols. The paper's findings and limits, for the study overall: Compared with coincidental sharing between unrelated individuals, out-of-frame TCR alpha sequences shared between twins had an excess of sequences with low generation probability. Invariant T cells such as MAIT and iNKT could partly confound zero-insertion analyses, though diverse VJ usage argued against this for most clonotypes. A weaker excess of twin sharing was found in beta out-of-frame sequences because the signal-to-noise ratio was lowered by fewer shared sequences. Out-of-frame TCR alpha sharing in monozygotic twins was systematically underestimated by recombination models, whereas sharing between unrelated individuals was in agreement with the recombination models. Because the same donors could not be followed over many years, conclusions were based on cross-sectional statistical analysis. Fewer insertions were carried by abundant cord blood beta clonotypes, a similar but weaker trend appeared in young adult naive repertoires, and no such trend appeared in memory repertoires.

Taken from the germline V gene, the CDR1 and CDR2 loops are SGHAT and FQNNGV. The CDR3 measures 16 amino acids from cysteine to phenylalanine. CDR3 DNA only is kept here, 48 bases in frame from base 1. V and J are truncated by 3 bases and 2 bases respectively, leaving an intervening sequence of 17 bases. The method was 5' RACE. The instrument was an Illumina HiSeq 2000. A universal primer binding site was added through template switching, and the final cDNA carried a unique molecular identifier so that TCR cDNA molecules could be counted accurately. Specific primers in the conserved constant-segment region were used to synthesize first-strand cDNA for TCR alpha and beta chains. To control for contamination, each cDNA library was double barcoded with a SMART-Mk sample barcode plus Illumina barcodes. TruSeq adapter sequences along with Illumina sample barcodes were introduced in two successive PCR steps. The Illumina HiSeq platform was used with custom primers to sequence TCR alpha and beta cDNA libraries. The original pipeline was this. Unique molecular identifiers were extracted from raw reads with MiGEC, and CDR3 positions were determined with MiXCR. For each individual, recombination models were inferred using an EM algorithm with the repgenHMM and IGoR tools. Shared clonotype analysis was performed with the tcR package in R, normalizing sharing by the product of cloneset sizes. Out-of-frame nonproductive sequences were analyzed to study raw recombination free of thymic and clonal selection effects. TCRdb cleaned the public reads at Q25 with fastp, built clones with MiXCR and kept in-frame beta chains. Entries that share a CDR3 protein sequence are merged under the most common genes and DNA. These V and J calls originate from TCRdb's pipeline instead of the authors' own analysis. For this sample the table gives about 480,000 distinct CDR3 sequences, of which 14% were detected only once. The ten largest clonotypes hold 0.52% of the sample.

Every donor in the study was a healthy Caucasian. Three pairs of female monozygotic twins, all aged roughly 18 to 30 years, made up the twin cohort. CD4+ and CD8+ T cell populations were isolated with positive isolation kits from Invitrogen. On this clonotype: Its antigen specificity is not known. No base qualities exist here, and no much larger clone lies one base off it.

The sample also formed part of further work on yellow fever vaccine responses in identical twins. The second investigation adds: According to the authors, in identical twins the way T cells responded to vaccination appeared partly convergent and partly personalized. In identical twins, the study followed T cell clones that responded to the vaccine with precision.

This clonotype was obtained from a woman aged 18-35 years in good health. The chain uses TRBV11-2 and TRBJ2-7; perhaps TRBD2 is the D gene, with 5 bases matching. The sample taken for sequencing was CD4+ T cells sorted from blood. DNA sequence: TGTGCCAGCAGCTTTTTCGAGCGGCTATCTCCCTACGAGCAGTACTTC. It encodes CASSFFERLSPYEQYF.